Sequencing of this T cell receptor beta chain was carried out in a study of cytomegalovirus exposure and HLA in healthy donors. Findings and caveats of the study: Donors belonging to an Asian-associated ancestry cluster reportedly showed fewer N-insertions in productive TCRs than the approximately 640-donor mean, according to what a later analysis found. In an earlier analysis, in roughly 600 donors, most V segments appeared productive either ~90% or ~30% of the time.

This CDR3 comprises 15 residues. CDR1 and CDR2 from the germline V gene are SGHNT and YENEEA. V dropped 1 base and J dropped 1 base, with 9 bases sitting between them. Note on this clone: What it recognizes is unknown.

It was with 60 Vbeta and 13 Jbeta primers that the PCR ran. Clones were sequenced by immunoSEQ multiplex PCR, and TCRdb holds only the in-frame ones, with some missing. The repertoire table contains under 200,000 clones. The rearrangement joins TRBV11-3 to TRBJ2-3, with D possibly matching TRBD2 (5 bases). The receptor comes from a man aged 25-40 years in good health and CMV-seronegative. Sequencing was done on a sample of PBMCs. CDR3 residues: CASSLVATRTDTQYF. The CDR3 DNA sequence: TGTGCCAGCAGCTTAGTAGCGACCCGCACAGATACGCAGTATTTT.